A selection of T cell receptor beta chains follows, all from one sample in a study of blood T cell repertoires in COVID-19. Profiling relied on immunoSEQ multiplex PCR, and the TCRdb table lists in-frame clones only, not all of them. Of roughly 49,000 clones detected, roughly nine tenths appear once; the ten largest clones hold about 29%. Sequencing was carried out using peripheral blood. All receptors come from a human donor in a cohort sampled during active COVID-19. The CDR3 runs from the conserved cysteine through the conserved F or W. D genes are given only for firm matches. The size entry is marked missing in some rows and otherwise reads once, few, many or a size class.

j_call v_call d_call clone_size cdr3_nt cdr3_aa
TRBJ2-2 TRBV11-2 TRBD2 . TGTGCCAGCAGCCCGAACGGACTAGCGGGAAGGGAACGCACCGGGGAGCTGTTTTTT CASSPNGLAGRERTGELFF
TRBJ1-2 TRBV29-1 . once TGCAGCGTTGAAACTTTATCGATAGCCTATGGCTACACCTTC CSVETLSIAYGYTF
TRBJ2-7 TRBV28 . few TGTGCCAGCAGTTCGACAGCCCCCTACGAGCAGTACTTC CASSSTAPYEQYF
TRBJ2-1 TRBV7-2 TRBD2 . TGTGCCAGCAGCTCCCAGGGAGGGGATGAGCAGTTCTTC CASSSQGGDEQFF
TRBJ2-2 TRBV3-1/TRBV3-2 . once TGTGCCAGCAGCCAAACCGGGGGACCGAACACCGGGGAGCTGTTTTTT CASSQTGGPNTGELFF
TRBJ2-3 TRBV28 TRBD2 . TGTGCCAGCAGCCCCATCAGGCGGGCTAGCGGGGGCACAGATACGCAGTATTTT CASSPIRRASGGTDTQYF
TRBJ2-1 TRBV14 TRBD2 . TGTGCCAGCAGCCCACTAGCGGGAGGCAACAATGAGCAGTTCTTC CASSPLAGGNNEQFF
TRBJ1-5 TRBV18 TRBD1 . TGTGCCAGCTCAGGACAGGGCGGGAGTCAGCCCCAGCATTTT CASSGQGGSQPQHF
TRBJ2-1 TRBV5-1 TRBD2 . TGCGCCAGCAGCAGGACTAGCGGGAGCTCCTACAATGAGCAGTTCTTC CASSRTSGSSYNEQFF
TRBJ1-2 TRBV19 . . TGTGCCAGTAGTATGCGCGGAGGAGATGGCTACACCTTC CASSMRGGDGYTF
TRBJ2-7 TRBV4-1 . . TGCGCCAGCAGCGAAGGTAACGGCTACGAGCAGTACTTC CASSEGNGYEQYF
TRBJ1-2 TRBV30 TRBD1 . TGTGCCTGGAGTGAAAAAGGGGGCGGCTACACCTTC CAWSEKGGGYTF
TRBJ2-5 TRBV2 . . TGTGCCAGCGCTCCGGAGACGGGAGAGACCCAGTACTTC CASAPETGETQYF
TRBJ2-5 TRBV28 . few TGTGCCAGCAGAAATTCACTGGAGACCCAGTACTTC CASRNSLETQYF
TRBJ2-2 TRBV6-4 TRBD2 . TGTGCCAGCCCCGGGACTAGCGGGAGGGAGGACACCGGGGAGCTGTTTTTT CASPGTSGREDTGELFF
TRBJ2-1 TRBV29-1 . . TGCAGCGTTGAAGATTTGGATAGCTGGGAGCAGTTCTTC CSVEDLDSWEQFF
TRBJ2-4 TRBV28 . . TGTGCCAGCAAACTCATTCGAGAGGCCAAAAACATTCAGTACTTC CASKLIREAKNIQYF
TRBJ1-1 TRBV6-2/TRBV6-3 . few TGTGCCAGCAGTACAGGGCTTAACACTGAAGCTTTCTTT CASSTGLNTEAFF
TRBJ2-1 TRBV7-9 . . TGTGCCAGCAGCTTACCGCTAGTTGGCGGGAATGAGCAGTTCTTC CASSLPLVGGNEQFF
TRBJ2-1 TRBV19 TRBD2 . TGTGCCAGTAGAGGGTCCGACTTGGGACTAGCGGGGATGAATGAGCAGTTCTTC CASRGSDLGLAGMNEQFF
TRBJ2-3 TRBV21-1 . . TGTGCCAGCAGCAAAGGGCGGGGATGGGGCACAGATACGCAGTATTTT CASSKGRGWGTDTQYF
TRBJ2-3 TRBV5-5 . . TGTGCCAGCAGCACCGGGCTAGCGATGAGCACAGATACGCAGTATTTT CASSTGLAMSTDTQYF
TRBJ2-1 TRBV7-8 TRBD2 . TGTGCCAGCAGCCCGGCTAGCGGCCGATACAATGAGCAGTTCTTC CASSPASGRYNEQFF
TRBJ1-1 TRBV7-8 . once TGTGCCAGCAGCCAGACCAGGGTTAATGAAGCTTTCTTT CASSQTRVNEAFF
TRBJ2-3 TRBV4-3 TRBD2 . TGCGCCAGCAGCCACTCCCCACGGACTAGCGGAAACACAGATACGCAGTATTTT CASSHSPRTSGNTDTQYF
TRBJ2-3 TRBV7-6 TRBD2 . TGTGCCAGCAGCTTAGGAAGCGCGGGAGGAGTACCAGATACGCAGTATTTT CASSLGSAGGVPDTQYF
TRBJ1-5 TRBV28 . . TGTGCCAGCAGTCCTCCGACTCCGGCACAGCCCCAGCATTTT CASSPPTPAQPQHF
TRBJ2-7 TRBV5-1 TRBD2 . TGCGCCAGCAGCTTGGAAGGGAGGGACGTACGGGAGCAGTACTTC CASSLEGRDVREQYF
TRBJ2-3 TRBV4-3 TRBD2 . TGCGCCAGCAGCCTTAGCGGGCTGAGCACAGATACGCAGTATTTT CASSLSGLSTDTQYF
TRBJ2-5 TRBV5-1 . . TGCGCCAGCAGGAGGGGGTTTCAGGGAAAACAAGAGACCCAGTACTTC CASRRGFQGKQETQYF
TRBJ2-5 TRBV14 . . TGTGCCAGCAGCCAAGACAAATACGAGCGACCCCAAGAGACCCAGTACTTC CASSQDKYERPQETQYF
TRBJ2-3 TRBV19 TRBD2 once TGTGCCAGTAGTACCCCAACAGCGGGGGGCACAGATACGCAGTATTTT CASSTPTAGGTDTQYF
TRBJ2-5 TRBV9 TRBD1 . TGTGCCAGCAGCACAAGGACAGGGCCAGAGACCCAGTACTTC CASSTRTGPETQYF
TRBJ2-3 TRBV4-2 TRBD2 . TGTGCCAGCAGCCAAGCGCTCCTAGCGGGGGGGCAAGATACGCAGTATTTT CASSQALLAGGQDTQYF
TRBJ1-5 TRBV7-9 . few TGTGCCAGCAGCCCGCGGACAGACGCGAATCAGCCCCAGCATTTT CASSPRTDANQPQHF
TRBJ1-2 TRBV29-1 TRBD1 . TGCAGCGTCGATCGGGACAGGGGCCTGGGCTACACCTTC CSVDRDRGLGYTF
TRBJ2-3 TRBV5-1 TRBD2 . TGCGCCAGCAGCTTGGGAGCTAGCGGGGGGGCCAGAGATACGCAGTATTTT CASSLGASGGARDTQYF
TRBJ1-6 TRBV30 TRBD1 . TGTGCCTGGGCCGGGACAGATTATAATTCACCCCTCCACTTT CAWAGTDYNSPLHF
TRBJ1-4 TRBV9 . . TGTGCCAGCAGCGTAGGAGGGGGGGGGAATGAAAAACTGTTTTTT CASSVGGGGNEKLFF
TRBJ1-1 TRBV6-2/TRBV6-3 TRBD1 . TGTGCCAGCAGTGGACAGGGTGGGGGCACTGAAGCTTTCTTT CASSGQGGGTEAFF
TRBJ1-3 TRBV6-5 TRBD1 . TGTGCCAGCCGCCGACAGGGAGAAACTGGAAACACCATATATTTT CASRRQGETGNTIYF
TRBJ1-1 TRBV5-5 TRBD1 . TGTGCCAGCAGCTTAGATGACAGGGGCACTGAAGCTTTCTTT CASSLDDRGTEAFF
TRBJ2-7 TRBV30 TRBD2 . TGTGCCTGGAGTGTACGGGGGGGAAGACCCTACGAGCAGTACTTC CAWSVRGGRPYEQYF
TRBJ2-1 TRBV14 TRBD2 . TGTGCCAGCAGCCTCTCCGGGACTAGCGGGAAATATGAGCAGTTCTTC CASSLSGTSGKYEQFF